These 28 T cell receptor beta chains were sequenced from one sample in a study of cytomegalovirus exposure and HLA in healthy donors. Repertoires were generated with immunoSEQ multiplex PCR, while TCRdb's copy carries only in-frame clones and drops some. The data hold some 99,000 clones, with roughly 90% observed a single time. Sequences were obtained from PBMCs. The source of these receptors is a woman in her late teens or twenties in good health and CMV-seronegative.

The chain joins TRBV28 to TRBJ1-1; D gene uncertain. Deletions cut 7 bases from V and 8 bases from J, with 14 bases between. This CDR3 spans 12 amino acids. The germline V gene has CDR1 MDHEN and CDR2 SYDVKM. The CDR3 bases are TGTGCCAGCACCCCTTCTAGCATAGAAGCTTTCTTT. Translating gives CASTPSSIEAFF.

V usage is TRBV27 and J usage is TRBJ1-6; no reliable D call. The length of the CDR3 is 15 residues. Trimming removed 8 bases at V and 0 bases at J, with 11 bases between. Per germline, CDR1 MNHEY and CDR2 SMNVEV (reference sequence). CDR3 DNA sequence: TGTGCCAGCCGATACTCGGGCTCCTATAATTCACCCCTCCACTTT. Encoded protein: CASRYSGSYNSPLHF.

The chain uses TRBV29-1 and TRBJ2-5; a possible D gene is TRBD2 (6 bases). This CDR3 is 12 amino acids long. V shed 4 bases and J shed 5 bases, with 11 bases lying between them. Germline CDR1 and CDR2: SQVTM and ANQGSEA. The CDR3 DNA sequence: TGCAGCGTTGTATTTGGGGGGGAGACCCAGTACTTC. It encodes CSVVFGGETQYF.

The rearrangement uses TRBV2 and TRBJ2-5; D gene ambiguous. V was pared by 8 bases and J by 1 base, with 8 bases between. Germline-derived CDR1 and CDR2 are SNHLY and FYNNEI. CDR3 size: 12 residues. As DNA, the CDR3 is TGTGCCAGCGGGCGCAGCCAAGAGACCCAGTACTTC. Translation: CASGRSQETQYF.

This clone was recorded only once. The gene calls are TRBV20-1 and TRBJ1-2; a possible D gene is TRBD1 (5 bases). Looked up from germline, CDR1 is DFQATT and CDR2 is SNEGSKA (reference sequence). This CDR3 contains 11 residues. With 5 bases removed from V and 5 bases from J, the gap between germline ends came to 9 bases. This chain's CDR3 is CSAVRAYGYTF. For the CDR3, the DNA is TGCAGTGCTGTCAGGGCGTATGGCTACACCTTC.

This chain joins TRBV29-1 and TRBJ1-2; D may be TRBD1 (5 bases). The CDR3 loop spans 13 amino acids. The V end lost 3 bases, the J end lost 6 bases, and 14 bases lay between the germline ends. In germline, CDR1 is SQVTM, CDR2 ANQGSEA. For the CDR3, the DNA is TGCAGCGTTGAGAACAAAGGGGCTAATGGCTACACCTTC. It specifies CSVENKGANGYTF.

This chain joins TRBV9 and TRBJ2-2, with 7 bases fitting TRBD1. J was trimmed by 6 bases and V by 2 bases; bases with no gene match: 1. This CDR3 contains 13 residues. Germline CDR1 reads SGDLS; CDR2 reads YYNGEE. CDR3 loop: CASSVGTAGELFF. In nucleotides, the CDR3 is TGTGCCAGCAGCGTCGGGACAGCCGGGGAGCTGTTTTTT.

The chain couples TRBV4-2 to TRBJ2-3; 13 nucleotides agree with TRBD2. From germline, CDR1 is LGHNA and CDR2 YNFKEQ. J gave up 0 bases and V 0 bases, and 15 bases lay outside the gene matches. This CDR3 has 22 amino acids. The CDR3 sequence is CASSQDLSGLAGHITSTDTQYF. In nucleotides, the CDR3 is TGTGCCAGCAGCCAAGATCTTTCGGGACTAGCGGGACATATTACTAGCACAGATACGCAGTATTTT.

This CDR3 is CASSLVGYPNTGELFF. DNA for the CDR3: TGTGCCAGCAGCTTAGTGGGCTACCCAAACACCGGGGAGCTGTTTTTT. V and J are TRBV7-2 and TRBJ2-2; D is undetermined. This CDR3 is 16 amino acids long. Germline V gene sequence: CDR1 SGHTA, CDR2 FQGNSA. Trimming took off 1 base at V and 2 bases at J, with 11 bases between the two ends.

V usage is TRBV4-2 and J usage is TRBJ1-5; 7 nucleotides match TRBD1. Looked up from germline, CDR1 is LGHNA and CDR2 is YNFKEQ. CDR3 length equals 16 residues. Trimming at V came to 1 base and at J to 4 bases, leaving 7 bases not matched to a gene. The CDR3 DNA follows: TGTGCCAGCAGCCAAGTTGGGACAGAGAATAATCAGCCCCAGCATTTT. This encodes CASSQVGTENNQPQHF.

The chain combines TRBV28 with TRBJ1-2; TRBD1 matches at 9 bases. This CDR3 is 15 amino acids long. Trimming at V came to 10 bases and at J to 5 bases, leaving 14 bases not matched to a gene. The V gene's germline CDR1 is MDHEN and CDR2 SYDVKM. CDR3 protein: CATARDRELIYGYTF. Here the CDR3 DNA reads TGTGCCACCGCCCGGGACAGGGAGCTGATTTATGGCTACACCTTC.

This rearrangement joins TRBV18 to TRBJ2-7; possibly TRBD2 for D (5 bases). Trimming removed 3 bases at V and 5 bases at J, with 11 bases between. The CDR3 spans 13 residues. Germline values: CDR1 KGHSH, CDR2 LQKENI. CDR3 amino acids: CASSPPGVDEQYF. DNA for the CDR3: TGTGCCAGCTCACCCCCCGGGGTCGACGAGCAGTACTTC. Full variable domain (rest looked up from reference TRBV18 and TRBJ2-7): NAGVMQNPRHLVRRRGQEARLRCSPMKGHSHVYWYRQLPEEGLKFMVYLQKENIIDESGMPKERFSAEFPKEGPSILRIQQVVRGDSAAYFCASSPPGVDEQYFGPGTRLTVT.

This chain uses TRBV19 with TRBJ2-3; a possible D gene is TRBD2 (5 bases). Germline CDR1 is LNHDA and CDR2 is SQIVND (reference sequence). The CDR3 loop spans 14 amino acids. The V gene lost 8 bases and the J gene lost 0 bases, with 12 bases spanning the gap. This CDR3 reads CASWETDSTDTQYF. CDR3 nucleotide sequence: TGTGCCAGTTGGGAGACGGACAGCACAGATACGCAGTATTTT.

This clone has only one observation. The V gene is TRBV4-3, the J gene TRBJ1-5; possibly TRBD1 for D (6 bases). V lost 4 bases and J 3 bases, leaving 13 bases between the germline ends. The CDR3 covers 15 residues. The germline V gene has CDR1 LGHNA and CDR2 YSLEER. Here the CDR3 reads CASSPNTGPNQPQHF. In DNA form, the CDR3 reads TGCGCCAGCAGCCCCAATACAGGGCCCAATCAGCCCCAGCATTTT.

This clone was observed once. The rearrangement uses TRBV27 and TRBJ2-7, with a possible D match to TRBD2 (6 bases). V lost 4 bases and J lost 1, with 8 bases in between. The CDR3 spans 13 residues. Germline CDR1 reads MNHEY; CDR2 reads SMNVEV (reference sequence). Here the CDR3 DNA reads TGTGCCAGCAGTTGGGGGGTATCCTACGAGCAGTACTTC. As protein: CASSWGVSYEQYF.

The V and J genes are TRBV5-4 and TRBJ1-1, with a weak D call TRBD1 (5 bases). Germline CDR1 reads SGHNT; CDR2 reads YYREEE (reference sequence). The V gene lost 3 bases and the J gene lost 11 bases, with 14 bases spanning the gap. CDR3 length: 12 amino acids. The chain's CDR3 is CASSYSGRWAFF. The CDR3 DNA follows: TGTGCCAGCAGCTACTCAGGGCGCTGGGCTTTCTTT.

CDR3: CASSGAPSGTQYF. The CDR3, as DNA: TGTGCCAGCAGTGGAGCCCCTAGCGGAACGCAGTATTTT. V is TRBV2 and J is TRBJ2-3; 7 nucleotides line up with TRBD2. This CDR3 spans 13 amino acids. The V gene end was trimmed by 4 bases and the J gene end by 9 bases; junction bases not matched to a gene: 7. Germline values: CDR1 SNHLY, CDR2 FYNNEI. The whole variable domain, remainder taken from reference TRBV2 and TRBJ2-3, is EPEVTQTPSHQVTQMGQEVILRCVPISNHLYFYWYRQILGQKVEFLVSFYNNEISEKSEIFDDQFSVERPDGSNFTLKIRSTKLEDSAMYFCASSGAPSGTQYFGPGTRLTVL.

The CDR3 sequence is CASSRLGTGGDEQYF. CDR3 coding DNA: TGTGCCAGCAGCCGCCTCGGGACAGGGGGCGATGAGCAGTACTTC. The J gene is TRBJ2-7, the V gene TRBV14; 12 bases are shared with TRBD1. CDR3 length equals 15 residues. Germline values: CDR1 SGHDN, CDR2 FVKESK. V shed 4 bases, J shed 7 bases, and the junction held 8 bases outside the gene matches.

This clone showed up just once. The chain employs TRBV7-2 and TRBJ2-4; a weak D match, TRBD2 (6 bases). The CDR3 totals 16 residues. The V end was cut by 3 bases, the J end by 8 bases, with 20 bases between. Germline V gives CDR1 SGHTA, CDR2 FQGNSA. CDR3 in amino acids: CASSFDSAGPWYIQYF. The CDR3 DNA reads as TGTGCCAGCAGCTTCGACTCGGCGGGGCCATGGTACATTCAGTACTTC.

This clone appeared once. The rearrangement uses TRBV5-1 and TRBJ2-1; D unresolved. Trimming took off 0 bases at V and 5 bases at J, with 9 bases between the two ends. CDR3 length: 14 residues. CDR1 is SGHRS and CDR2 is YFSETQ in the germline V gene. CDR3 bases: TGCGCCAGCAGCTTGGACGGGTGGAACAATGAGCAGTTCTTC. Translating gives CASSLDGWNNEQFF.

A few counts support this clone. CDR3 coding DNA: TGCGCCAGCCGACCCATAGGGGGCCCCTATGGCTACACCTTC. Translating gives CASRPIGGPYGYTF. The J gene is TRBJ1-2, the V gene TRBV4-1; 7 bases are shared with TRBD1. The V gene end was trimmed by 8 bases and the J gene end by 4 bases; junction bases not matched to a gene: 10. This CDR3 has 14 amino acids. Germline V CDR1 and CDR2: MGHRA, YSYEKL.

V gene TRBV6-1 combines with J gene TRBJ2-7; TRBD1 agrees at 9 bases. This CDR3 has 14 amino acids. From germline, CDR1 is MNHNS and CDR2 SASEGT. With 6 bases clipped from V and 3 bases from J, the junction kept 6 bases outside the gene matches. The CDR3 spells CASRADRGSYEQYF. CDR3 DNA sequence: TGTGCCAGCAGAGCGGACAGGGGCAGCTACGAGCAGTACTTC.

The V and J genes are TRBV5-6 and TRBJ1-1; D is uncertain. Per germline, CDR1 SGHDT and CDR2 YYEEEE. Deletions cut 2 bases from V and 5 bases from J, with 13 bases between. The CDR3 consists of 14 residues. In nucleotides, the CDR3 is TGTGCCAGCAGCTTTCGGAGGGAGGGAACTGAAGCTTTCTTT. Translation: CASSFRREGTEAFF.

The CDR3 reads CASRGDRGSYEQYF. CDR3 sequence (DNA): TGTGCCAGCAGAGGGGACAGGGGGTCCTACGAGCAGTACTTC. The chain uses TRBV2 and TRBJ2-7; 11 bases agree with TRBD1. Germline V lookup: CDR1 SNHLY, CDR2 FYNNEI. The J segment lost 1 base and the V segment lost 6 bases, leaving 2 bases of the junction unmatched. This CDR3 is 14 amino acids long.

V is TRBV4-3 and J is TRBJ2-7; 7 nucleotides align to TRBD1. Germline V gene lookup returns CDR1 LGHNA and CDR2 YSLEER. V lost 1 base, J lost 4 bases, and 4 bases stayed unmatched. The length of the CDR3 is 14 residues. CDR3 protein: CASSQGDSEYEQYF. The CDR3 DNA reads as TGCGCCAGCAGCCAAGGGGACAGTGAATACGAGCAGTACTTC.

The V and J genes are TRBV7-6 and TRBJ1-1; 7 bases fit TRBD1. V was pared by 5 bases and J by 8 bases, with 20 bases of the junction left unmatched. This CDR3 spans 17 amino acids. CDR1 SGHVS and CDR2 FNYEAQ come from the germline V gene. As DNA, the CDR3 is TGTGCCAGCAGCCGCTTTGGACAGGCGACGATGAACATGGAAGCTTTCTTT. This encodes CASSRFGQATMNMEAFF. Filled out from reference TRBV7-6 and TRBJ1-1, the complete variable domain reads GAGVSQSPRYKVTKRGQDVALRCDPISGHVSLYWYRQALGQGPEFLTYFNYEAQQDKSGLPNDRFSAERPEGSISTLTIQRTEQRDSAMYRCASSRFGQATMNMEAFFGQGTRLTVV.

CDR3: CASSSTSFSAEIQETQYF. The CDR3 DNA is TGTGCCAGCAGTTCCACCAGTTTCAGCGCGGAGATTCAAGAGACCCAGTACTTC. The chain joins TRBV28 to TRBJ2-5; D unresolved. CDR1 and CDR2 (germline): MDHEN, SYDVKM. The ends were cut back, 4 bases at V and 2 bases at J, with 23 bases in the middle. This CDR3 is 18 amino acids long.

The chain employs TRBV13 and TRBJ2-1, with a possible D match to TRBD2 (7 bases). The CDR3 has 18 amino acids. Germline CDR1 PRHDT, CDR2 FYEKMQ (reference sequence). V was trimmed by 0 bases and J by 3 bases, leaving 18 bases between them. As DNA, the CDR3 is TGTGCCAGCAGCTTAGGCCAAGGTGGGGGGGGCAGCTACAATGAGCAGTTCTTC. Residues: CASSLGQGGGGSYNEQFF.